This TCR beta chain was documented in a study of blood T cell repertoires in COVID-19. The germline V and J ends were trimmed by 2 bases and 5 bases, with 12 bases remaining between them. Germline V CDR1 and CDR2: MNHNS, SASEGT. The CDR3 loop spans 15 amino acids. As processed by the authors: Amplification of reference gene primers was used by the study to estimate nucleated cell counts. Clones were sequenced by immunoSEQ multiplex PCR, and TCRdb holds only the in-frame ones, with some missing. Clone size and the V and J calls come from that table; the DNA yielded D and trimming. There are 200,000 to 250,000 clones in the sample; approximately 88% occur only once, and around 3.8% lies in the top ten. This clone was recorded only once.

The rearrangement joins TRBV6-1 to TRBJ2-2; unclear D gene. The clonotype comes from a woman aged 30 to 39 who had been exposed to COVID-19. Sequencing was done on a sample of PBMCs or T cells enriched from blood (not recorded which). In DNA form, the CDR3 reads TGTGCCAGCAGTGAACGCATGGAGTATACCGGGGAGCTGTTTTTT. It translates to CASSERMEYTGELFF.